This TCR beta chain was captured by sequencing in a study of shared clonotypes between healthy human individuals. Study-wide findings and caveats: Around 5% of naive CD4 clonotypes were common to a few donors. It was the non-shared clonotypes that had lower generation probabilities than clonotypes shared by all four donors.

Terminally differentiated effector memory CD45RA+ cells were excluded by CCR7 positive selection of CD45RO-negative cells. To note about this clone: The antigen remains undetermined.

The CDR3 is 14 amino acids. Per the germline V gene, CDR1 is GTSNPN and CDR2 is SVGIG (reference sequence). V dropped 3 bases and J dropped 8 bases, with 19 bases sitting between them. TCRdb keeps only in-frame clones here, not all; method: immunoSEQ multiplex PCR. The data contain about 2 million clones, approximately 95% of them singletons. Input material: naive CD8+ T cells sorted from blood. The chain combines TRBV30 with TRBJ1-2; D remains ambiguous. The receptor was derived from a man between 18 and 29 years old in good health. CDR3 DNA: TGTGCCTGGAGCGTTGCCGAGGACCTCCGGGGCTACACCTTC. Translation: CAWSVAEDLRGYTF. The whole variable domain, filled in from reference TRBV30 and TRBJ1-2, reads SQTIHQWPATLVQPVGSPLSLECTVEGTSNPNLYWYRQAAGRGLQLLFYSVGIGQISSEVPQNLSASRPQDRQFILSSKKLLLSDSGFYLCAWSVAEDLRGYTFGSGTRLTVV.